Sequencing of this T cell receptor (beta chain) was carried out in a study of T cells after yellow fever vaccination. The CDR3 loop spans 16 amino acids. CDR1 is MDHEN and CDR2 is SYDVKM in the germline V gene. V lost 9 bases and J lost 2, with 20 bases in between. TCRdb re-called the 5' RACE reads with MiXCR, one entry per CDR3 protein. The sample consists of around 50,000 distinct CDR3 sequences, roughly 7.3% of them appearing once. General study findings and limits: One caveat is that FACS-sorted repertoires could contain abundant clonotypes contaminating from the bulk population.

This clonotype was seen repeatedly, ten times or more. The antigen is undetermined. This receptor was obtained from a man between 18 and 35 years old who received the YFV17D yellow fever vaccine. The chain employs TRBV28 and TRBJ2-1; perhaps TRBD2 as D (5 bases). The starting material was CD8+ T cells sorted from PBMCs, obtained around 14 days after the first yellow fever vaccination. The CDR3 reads CARSPLEAIAYNEQFF. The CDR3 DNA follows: TGTGCCAGGAGCCCGTTGGAGGCTATTGCCTACAATGAGCAGTTCTTC.